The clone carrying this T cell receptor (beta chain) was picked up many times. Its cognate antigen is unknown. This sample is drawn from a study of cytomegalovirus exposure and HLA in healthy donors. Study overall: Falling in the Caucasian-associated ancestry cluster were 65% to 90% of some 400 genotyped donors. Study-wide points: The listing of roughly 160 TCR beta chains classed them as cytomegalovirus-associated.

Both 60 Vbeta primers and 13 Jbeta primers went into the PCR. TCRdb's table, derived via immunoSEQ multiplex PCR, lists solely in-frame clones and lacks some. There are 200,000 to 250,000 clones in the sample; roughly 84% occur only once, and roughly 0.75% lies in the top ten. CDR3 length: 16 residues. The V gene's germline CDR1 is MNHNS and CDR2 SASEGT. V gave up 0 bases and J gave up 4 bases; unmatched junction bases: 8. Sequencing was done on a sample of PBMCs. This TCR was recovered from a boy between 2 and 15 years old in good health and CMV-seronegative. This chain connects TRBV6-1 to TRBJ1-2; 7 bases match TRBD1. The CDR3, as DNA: TGTGCCAGCAGTGAAGCGCTTGGACAGGCCGGCTATGGCTACACCTTC. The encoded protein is CASSEALGQAGYGYTF.